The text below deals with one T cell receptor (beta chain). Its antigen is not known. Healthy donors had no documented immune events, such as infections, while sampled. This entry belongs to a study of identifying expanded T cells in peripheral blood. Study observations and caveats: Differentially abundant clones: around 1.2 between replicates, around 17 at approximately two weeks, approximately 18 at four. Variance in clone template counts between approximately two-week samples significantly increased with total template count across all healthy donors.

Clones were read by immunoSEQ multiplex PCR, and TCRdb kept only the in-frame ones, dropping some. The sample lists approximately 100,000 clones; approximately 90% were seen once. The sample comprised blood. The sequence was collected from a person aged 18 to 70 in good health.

In DNA form, the CDR3 reads TGTGCCAGTAGTATGGAGGGACTTGGATACGAGCAGTACTTC. It encodes CASSMEGLGYEQYF. The V gene is TRBV19, the J gene TRBJ2-7; a weak D match, TRBD2 (6 bases). This CDR3 contains 14 residues. Per the germline V gene, CDR1 is LNHDA and CDR2 is SQIVND (reference sequence). Deletions cut 3 bases from V and 4 bases from J, with 13 bases between.